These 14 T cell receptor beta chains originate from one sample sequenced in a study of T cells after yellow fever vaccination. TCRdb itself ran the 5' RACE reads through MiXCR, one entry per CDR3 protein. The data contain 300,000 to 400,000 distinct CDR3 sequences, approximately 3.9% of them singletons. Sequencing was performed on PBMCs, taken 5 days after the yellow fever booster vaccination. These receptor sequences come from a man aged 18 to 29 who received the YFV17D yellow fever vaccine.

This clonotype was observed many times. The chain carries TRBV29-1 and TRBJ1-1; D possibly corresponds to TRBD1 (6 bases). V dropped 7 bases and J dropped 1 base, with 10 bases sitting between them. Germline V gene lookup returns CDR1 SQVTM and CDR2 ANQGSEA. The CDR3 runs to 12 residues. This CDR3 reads CSGQTGNTEAFF. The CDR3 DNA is TGCAGCGGACAGACAGGGAACACTGAAGCTTTCTTT.

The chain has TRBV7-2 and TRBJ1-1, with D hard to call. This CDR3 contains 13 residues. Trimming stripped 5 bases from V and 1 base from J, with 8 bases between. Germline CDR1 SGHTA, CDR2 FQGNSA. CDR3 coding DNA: TGTGCCAGCAGCCCGTCGTGGAACACTGAAGCTTTCTTT. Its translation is CASSPSWNTEAFF.

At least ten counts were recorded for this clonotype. CDR3 amino acids: CASSLDYGYTF. The DNA for the CDR3 is TGTGCCAGCAGCCTTGACTATGGCTACACCTTC. V gene TRBV7-2 combines with J gene TRBJ1-2, with D uncertain. V shed 5 bases and J shed 3 bases, with 4 bases lying between them. The CDR3 contains 11 residues. Germline V gene data show CDR1 as SGHTA and CDR2 as FQGNSA.

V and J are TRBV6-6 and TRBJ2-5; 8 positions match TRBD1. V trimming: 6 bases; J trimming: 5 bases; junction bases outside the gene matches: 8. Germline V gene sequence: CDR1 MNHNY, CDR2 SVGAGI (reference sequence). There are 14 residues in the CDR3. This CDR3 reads CASSSGGWYETQYF. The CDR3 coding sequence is TGTGCCAGCAGCTCAGGGGGCTGGTATGAGACCCAGTACTTC.

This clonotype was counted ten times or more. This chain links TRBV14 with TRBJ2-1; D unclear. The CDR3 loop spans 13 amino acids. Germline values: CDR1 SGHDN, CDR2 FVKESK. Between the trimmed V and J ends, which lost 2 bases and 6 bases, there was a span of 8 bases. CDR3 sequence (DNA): TGTGCCAGCAGCCAAAGTGGACCCAATGAGCAGTTCTTC. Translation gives CASSQSGPNEQFF.

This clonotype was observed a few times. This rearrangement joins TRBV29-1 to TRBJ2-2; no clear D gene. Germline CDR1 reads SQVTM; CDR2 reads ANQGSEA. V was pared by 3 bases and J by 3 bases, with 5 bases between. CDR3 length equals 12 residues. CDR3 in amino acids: CSVDVDTGELFF. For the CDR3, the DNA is TGCAGCGTTGATGTTGACACCGGGGAGCTGTTTTTT.

The chain's CDR3 is CSVPPGHRDRGLYETQYF. The CDR3 bases are TGCAGCGTTCCCCCCGGCCACCGGGACAGGGGGCTGTATGAGACCCAGTACTTC. This chain connects TRBV29-1 to TRBJ2-5, with 12 nucleotides matching TRBD1. This CDR3 has 18 amino acids. The trim removed 5 bases at V and 5 bases at J, leaving 18 bases unmatched. Germline-derived CDR1 and CDR2 are SQVTM and ANQGSEA.

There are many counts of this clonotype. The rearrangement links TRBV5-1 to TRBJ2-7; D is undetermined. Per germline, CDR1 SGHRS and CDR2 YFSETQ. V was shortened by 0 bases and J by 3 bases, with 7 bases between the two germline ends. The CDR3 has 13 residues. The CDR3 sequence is CASSLGMDYEQYV. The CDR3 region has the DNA TGCGCCAGCAGCTTGGGGATGGACTACGAGCAGTACGTC.

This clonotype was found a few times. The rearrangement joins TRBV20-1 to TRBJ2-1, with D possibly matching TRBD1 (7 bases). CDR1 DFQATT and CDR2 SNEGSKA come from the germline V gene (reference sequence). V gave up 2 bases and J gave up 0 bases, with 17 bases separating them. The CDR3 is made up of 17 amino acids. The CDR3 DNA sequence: TGCAGTGCTAGATATAGTGCGGGACAGCGCTCCTACAATGAGCAGTTCTTC. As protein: CSARYSAGQRSYNEQFF.

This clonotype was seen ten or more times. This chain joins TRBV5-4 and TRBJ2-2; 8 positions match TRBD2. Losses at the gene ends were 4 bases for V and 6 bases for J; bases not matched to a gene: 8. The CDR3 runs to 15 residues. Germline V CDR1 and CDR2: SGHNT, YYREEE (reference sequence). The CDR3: CASSPVAGSAGELFF. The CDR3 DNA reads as TGTGCCAGCAGCCCAGTAGCGGGGTCGGCCGGGGAGCTGTTTTTT.

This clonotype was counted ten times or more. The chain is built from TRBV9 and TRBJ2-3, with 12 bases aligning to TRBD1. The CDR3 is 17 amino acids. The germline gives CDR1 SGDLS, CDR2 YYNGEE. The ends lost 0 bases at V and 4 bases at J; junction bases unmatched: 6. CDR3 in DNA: TGTGCCAGCAGCGTAGGGGGACAGGGGGCCATGGCAGATACGCAGTATTTT. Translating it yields CASSVGGQGAMADTQYF.

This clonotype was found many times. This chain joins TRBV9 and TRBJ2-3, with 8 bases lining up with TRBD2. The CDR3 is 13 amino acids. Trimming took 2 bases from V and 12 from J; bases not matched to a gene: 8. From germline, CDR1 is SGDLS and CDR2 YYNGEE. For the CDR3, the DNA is TGTGCCAGCAGCGTTAACAGCGGGGGCCTCCAGTATTTT. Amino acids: CASSVNSGGLQYF.

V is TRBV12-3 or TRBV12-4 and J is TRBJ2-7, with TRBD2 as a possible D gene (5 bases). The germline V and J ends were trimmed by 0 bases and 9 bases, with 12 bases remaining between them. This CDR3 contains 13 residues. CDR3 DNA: TGTGCCAGCAGTTTAGCGCTAGGAGGTCCGCAGTACTTC. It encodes CASSLALGGPQYF.

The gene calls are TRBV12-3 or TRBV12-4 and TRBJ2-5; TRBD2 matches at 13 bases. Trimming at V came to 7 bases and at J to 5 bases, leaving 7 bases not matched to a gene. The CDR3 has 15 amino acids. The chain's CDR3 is CASTRLAGGLETQYF. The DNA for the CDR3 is TGTGCCAGCACTCGACTAGCGGGGGGATTGGAGACCCAGTACTTC.